One and the same sample provided the 12 T cell receptor beta chains below, sequenced in a study of control samples from healthy donors and cancer patients. TCRdb's copy holds only in-frame clones and misses some; the assay was immunoSEQ multiplex PCR. Of around 180,000 clones in the sample, around 94% were seen once. The sequenced material came from blood. Receptors were obtained from a woman under 30 in good health.

The chain has TRBV6-6 and TRBJ1-3; D may be TRBD1 (5 bases). V was pared by 6 bases and J by 0 bases, with 12 bases between. In germline, CDR1 is MNHNY, CDR2 SVGAGI (reference sequence). The CDR3 runs 15 residues. CDR3 coding DNA: TGTGCCAGCAGGACGGACGGACACTCTGGAAACACCATATATTTT. This sequence encodes CASRTDGHSGNTIYF.

This chain connects TRBV7-9 to TRBJ2-7; D is unresolved. The CDR3 covers 14 residues. V was pared by 7 bases and J by 2 bases, with 15 bases between. CDR1 SEHNR and CDR2 FQNEAQ come from the germline V gene (reference sequence). The CDR3 coding sequence is TGTGCCAGCACACGGCCGGGTCTAACCTACGAGCAGTACTTC. This sequence encodes CASTRPGLTYEQYF.

J is TRBJ2-2 and V is TRBV5-5; 9 bases agree with TRBD2. In germline, CDR1 is SGHKS, CDR2 YYEKEE (reference sequence). The junction had 6 bases not matched to a gene; V was cut back by 1 base and J by 2 bases. The CDR3 has 17 residues. The chain's CDR3 is CASSLSAGGPNTGELFF. In DNA, the CDR3 is TGTGCCAGCAGCTTGTCGGCGGGAGGGCCAAACACCGGGGAGCTGTTTTTT.

The chain links TRBV6-5 to TRBJ1-1; D ambiguous. The CDR3 is 14 amino acids. V was trimmed by 5 bases and J by 9 bases, leaving 19 bases between them. Germline loops: CDR1 MNHEY, CDR2 SVGAGI. The CDR3 bases are TGTGCCAGCAGTCAACGATGGGGTCCGGTGAAAGCTTTCTTT. This codes for CASSQRWGPVKAFF.

This rearrangement joins TRBV2 to TRBJ2-1, with a tentative D call TRBD1 (6 bases). Germline loops: CDR1 SNHLY, CDR2 FYNNEI. The V end was cut by 9 bases, the J end by 0 bases, with 12 bases between. The CDR3 consists of 14 residues. The CDR3 nucleotides are TGTGCCAGTGGGGGCGGATCCTCCTACAATGAGCAGTTCTTC. It codes for CASGGGSSYNEQFF.

V and J are TRBV28 and TRBJ1-2; no definite D call. V was trimmed by 8 bases and J by 0 bases, leaving 4 bases between them. This CDR3 has 11 amino acids. CDR1 is MDHEN and CDR2 is SYDVKM in the germline V gene. The CDR3 is CASYSNYGYTF. In DNA form, the CDR3 reads TGTGCCAGCTACTCTAACTATGGCTACACCTTC.

This clone has only one observation. The chain couples TRBV28 to TRBJ1-3; 7 bases match TRBD1. The J segment lost 4 bases and the V segment lost 5 bases, leaving 8 bases of the junction unmatched. Germline values: CDR1 MDHEN, CDR2 SYDVKM. This CDR3 is built from 15 residues. This CDR3 reads CASSPPTGFGNTIYF. CDR3 coding DNA: TGTGCCAGCAGTCCCCCGACAGGGTTCGGAAACACCATATATTTT.

The chain joins TRBV11-2 to TRBJ1-1, with TRBD1 matching 7 bases. The ends lost 5 bases at V and 1 base at J; junction bases unmatched: 13. The CDR3 is made up of 17 amino acids. The germline V gene has CDR1 SGHAT and CDR2 FQNNGV. DNA for the CDR3: TGTGCCAGCAGCGGCAGACAGGGCCCCTCTCGGAACACTGAAGCTTTCTTT. This codes for CASSGRQGPSRNTEAFF.

The V and J genes are TRBV11-2 and TRBJ2-7; D unclear. This CDR3 has 12 residues. Germline V gene sequence: CDR1 SGHAT, CDR2 FQNNGV. V was shortened by 5 bases and J by 5 bases, with 10 bases between the two germline ends. This chain's CDR3 is CASSHVGNEQYF. CDR3 DNA sequence: TGTGCCAGCAGCCATGTAGGGAACGAGCAGTACTTC.

The chain is built from TRBV3-1 (or the pseudogene TRBV3-2) and TRBJ1-1; D may be TRBD1 (5 bases). Germline CDR1 reads LGHDT; CDR2 reads YNNKEL (reference sequence). V gave up 0 bases and J gave up 2 bases, with 13 bases separating them. There are 16 residues in the CDR3. The CDR3 DNA follows: TGTGCCAGCAGCCAAGATCGGTGGGGGATAAACACTGAAGCTTTCTTT. Translated: CASSQDRWGINTEAFF.

Here the CDR3 DNA reads TGTGCCAGCAGCCCGCCCCGAGCAAACTACAATGAGCAGTTCTTC. It translates to CASSPPRANYNEQFF. This chain connects TRBV9 to TRBJ2-1; D ambiguous. Germline V gene data show CDR1 as SGDLS and CDR2 as YYNGEE. V was trimmed by 4 bases and J by 3 bases, leaving 14 bases between them. CDR3 length: 15 residues.

This clone came up once. V usage is TRBV10-3 and J usage is TRBJ2-2; D is ambiguous. V was trimmed by 0 bases and J by 6 bases, leaving 5 bases between them. Per germline, CDR1 ENHRY and CDR2 SYGVKD. This CDR3 contains 13 residues. DNA for the CDR3: TGTGCCATCAGTGAGTCTCTGTCCGGGGAGCTGTTTTTT. Protein: CAISESLSGELFF.